This T cell receptor (beta chain) came from a study of molecular identifiers for immune sequencing clone quantification. Across the whole study: Within a replicate experiment, RNA obtained from either approximately 20,000 or 98,000 naive CD8 cells was divided into five aliquots, and four of those aliquots were then sequenced. The study, taken as a whole, reports: Clonotypes topping 20 RNA copies carried over 97% of effector molecules but under 1% of naive ones.

Bulk libraries came from a prior protocol with listed TCR primers. MiXCR was run by TCRdb on the PCR reads, yielding one entry per CDR3 protein. Of about 320,000 distinct CDR3 sequences in the sample, around 21% were seen once. This clonotype was seen a few times. Its target is not known. Naive CD8 sequencing libraries were generated from 20,000 to 1,000,000 sorted cells, with 10%, 30% or 50% RNA as input. The V end lost 0 bases, the J end lost 2 bases, and 11 bases lay between the germline ends. From germline, CDR1 is SQVTM and CDR2 ANQGSEA. The CDR3 consists of 15 residues. Material for sequencing was naive CD8+ T cells from blood, with Jurkat cell RNA spiked in. Subset of the sample: FACS-sorted CD8+CD4-CCR7+CD45RA+ naive T cells. J is TRBJ2-1 and V is TRBV29-1, with D maybe TRBD2 (5 bases). This clonotype was sampled from a human donor in good health. Some libraries in this study had Jurkat cell RNA spiked in. The CDR3 protein is CSVEDPSRAYNEQFF. DNA for the CDR3: TGCAGCGTTGAAGACCCTAGCCGGGCCTACAATGAGCAGTTCTTC.